A selection of T cell receptor beta chains follows, all from one sample in a study of shared clonotypes between healthy human individuals. The protocol was immunoSEQ multiplex PCR, while the TCRdb copy is restricted to in-frame clones and leaves out a portion. This sample has roughly 1 million clones, with 75% found just once. Input material: memory CD4+ T cells sorted from blood. The source is a man aged 18 to 29 in good health. CDR3s include the opening cysteine and the closing phenylalanine or tryptophan. The order of the fields is clone size, D gene, CDR3 length, V gene, J gene, CDR3 protein, CDR3 DNA. A D gene is named only where the DNA matches it firmly. Part of the rows lack a size; the others show once, few, many or a class for expanded clones.

>-|-|16|TRBV18|TRBJ1-5
CASSPTTGSNNQPQHF
TGTGCCAGCTCACCGACTACAGGGTCGAACAATCAGCCCCAGCATTTT
>once|-|13|TRBV11-2|TRBJ1-5
CASSKGLNQPQHF
TGTGCCAGCAGCAAGGGACTCAATCAGCCCCAGCATTTT
>-|TRBD2|14|TRBV5-1|TRBJ2-1
CASSSGLAGNEQFF
TGCGCCAGCAGCTCGGGACTAGCGGGGAATGAGCAGTTCTTC
>-|-|14|TRBV28|TRBJ1-5
CASSFSRGNQPQHF
TGTGCCAGCAGTTTCAGCCGGGGCAATCAGCCCCAGCATTTT
>-|-|11|TRBV2|TRBJ2-3
CASSGLDTQYF
TGTGCCAGCAGTGGGCTTGATACGCAGTATTTT
>-|-|13|TRBV2|TRBJ1-1
CASSARGNTEAFF
TGTGCCAGCAGTGCGAGAGGGAACACTGAAGCTTTCTTT
>-|-|15|TRBV11-2|TRBJ2-4
CASSFIDGAKNIQYF
TGTGCCAGCAGCTTCATAGACGGAGCCAAAAACATTCAGTACTTC
>medium-sized|-|15|TRBV7-2|TRBJ1-6
CASSPGTSVTSPLHF
TGTGCCAGCAGCCCAGGGACCTCCGTTACTTCACCCCTCCACTTT
>once|TRBD1|12|TRBV6-5|TRBJ1-1
CASIRQGGEAFF
TGTGCCAGCATACGACAGGGGGGTGAAGCTTTCTTT
>-|TRBD2|17|TRBV5-4|TRBJ2-2
CASSGWTSGANTGELFF
TGTGCCAGCAGCGGGTGGACTAGCGGGGCGAACACCGGGGAGCTGTTTTTT
>many|-|11|TRBV20-1|TRBJ1-5
CSASSDQPQHF
TGCAGTGCTAGTAGCGATCAGCCCCAGCATTTT
>-|-|16|TRBV27|TRBJ1-1
CASSSVGGERDTEAFF
TGTGCCAGCAGTTCCGTCGGGGGGGAAAGGGACACTGAAGCTTTCTTT
>-|-|14|TRBV5-1|TRBJ2-5
CASSLEQGRETQYF
TGCGCCAGCAGCTTGGAGCAGGGGAGAGAGACCCAGTACTTC
>-|-|14|TRBV19|TRBJ1-2
CASSIGPLVAGYTF
TGCGCCAGTAGTATAGGGCCCTTGGTTGCGGGCTACACCTTC